Shown below are 25 T cell receptor beta chains from a single sample sequenced in a study of blood T cell repertoires in COVID-19 (dated by TCRdb to the early 2020s). The method was the immunoSEQ multiplex PCR assay. The table comes from immuneACCESS by way of TCRdb, which keeps in-frame sequences with V and J called. Part of the clones is missing from these tables; in studies checked, under half for an unresolved V gene and the rest for unknown reasons. The sample table holds under 300,000 clones, of which about nine tenths were seen once. The ten largest clones take up about 2% of the sample. Sample: peripheral blood. The source is a man between 25 and 39 years old who had recovered from COVID-19.

This clone was found once. V gene TRBV28 combines with J gene TRBJ2-7; D might be TRBD2 (6 bases). The CDR3 runs to 14 residues. Per germline, CDR1 MDHEN and CDR2 SYDVKM. Trimming took 7 bases from V and 9 from J, leaving 22 bases between them. This CDR3 is CASTEGTDRRGQYF. The CDR3, as DNA: TGTGCCAGCACCGAAGGGACTGACCGCCGAGGGCAGTACTTC.

The V call is TRBV5-6, the J call TRBJ1-3; D is possibly TRBD1 (6 bases). The CDR3 is 18 amino acids. V lost 4 bases and J lost 0, with 20 bases in between. CDR1 and CDR2 from the germline V gene are SGHDT and YYEEEE. This CDR3 reads CASSRQVSTPLSGNTIYF. The DNA for the CDR3 is TGTGCCAGCAGCCGACAGGTTTCCACCCCCCTCTCTGGAAACACCATATATTTT.

The chain employs TRBV11-2 and TRBJ1-2, with D possibly matching TRBD1 (6 bases). The length of the CDR3 is 15 residues. V was pared by 6 bases and J by 9 bases, with 23 bases between. Per the germline V gene, CDR1 is SGHAT and CDR2 is FQNNGV. CDR3 loop: CASRHLITGPSSYTF. The CDR3 DNA follows: TGTGCCAGCAGACACCTAATTACAGGGCCATCGAGCTACACCTTC.

V is TRBV29-1 and J is TRBJ1-2; TRBD1 might be the D (5 bases). V was shortened by 5 bases and J by 4 bases, with 17 bases between the two germline ends. The CDR3 is 14 residues long. From germline, CDR1 is SQVTM and CDR2 ANQGSEA. The CDR3 DNA sequence: TGCAGCGTTATGCCCCAGGGTTCCTCCTATGGCTACACCTTC. Translating gives CSVMPQGSSYGYTF.

This rearrangement joins TRBV5-5 to TRBJ2-7; D is unresolved. Per germline, CDR1 SGHKS and CDR2 YYEKEE (reference sequence). The V end was cut by 6 bases, the J end by 2 bases, with 9 bases between. The CDR3 contains 12 residues. The CDR3 is CASTATAYEQYF. CDR3 nucleotide sequence: TGTGCCAGCACGGCGACTGCCTACGAGCAGTACTTC.

This sequence joins TRBV15 and TRBJ1-2; D possibly corresponds to TRBD1 (6 bases). From germline, CDR1 is LNHNV and CDR2 YYDKDF (reference sequence). The V and J ends lost 5 bases and 4 bases respectively, with 11 bases between them. The CDR3 is 13 amino acids. In nucleotides, the CDR3 is TGTGCCACCAGCGGACCACAGGGCTATGGCTACACCTTC. It codes for CATSGPQGYGYTF. The complete variable domain, with remaining parts taken from reference TRBV15 and TRBJ1-2, reads DAMVIQNPRYQVTQFGKPVTLSCSQTLNHNVMYWYQQKSSQAPKLLFHYYDKDFNNEADTPDNFQSRRPNTSFCFLDIRSPGLGDTAMYLCATSGPQGYGYTFGSGTRLTVV.

V usage is TRBV13 and J usage is TRBJ2-7; 8 nucleotides match TRBD2. In germline, CDR1 is PRHDT, CDR2 FYEKMQ (reference sequence). The CDR3 sequence is 16 residues long. Trimming removed 5 bases from V and 2 bases from J; junction bases left unmatched: 11. Here the CDR3 DNA reads TGTGCCAGCAGCATGCCCTCCTCCGGGGGGGCCTACGAGCAGTACTTC. Translated: CASSMPSSGGAYEQYF.

The chain recombines TRBV6-5 with TRBJ2-7; D is ambiguous. V gave up 4 bases and J gave up 5 bases, with 15 bases separating them. This CDR3 spans 14 amino acids. The germline CDR1 and CDR2 sequences are MNHEY and SVGAGI. The CDR3 sequence is CASSSTNTAHEQYF. The CDR3, as DNA: TGTGCCAGCAGTTCCACCAATACTGCCCACGAGCAGTACTTC.

This clone was detected only once. The chain recombines TRBV5-8 with TRBJ2-7; D perhaps matches TRBD1 (6 bases). CDR1 and CDR2 (germline): SGHTS, YDEGEE. V lost 6 bases, J lost 0 bases, and 22 bases lay in between. This CDR3 is 17 amino acids long. In nucleotides, the CDR3 is TGTGCCAGCACCAACCCCATTGCCGGACAGTACTCCTACGAGCAGTACTTC. This translates into CASTNPIAGQYSYEQYF.

Comments on this clone: The junction differs from germline at one of its ends, possibly a read error. This chain links TRBV11-2 with TRBJ2-5; 10 bases fit TRBD2. There are 13 residues in the CDR3. The germline gives CDR1 SGHAT, CDR2 FQNNGV. The CDR3 DNA sequence: TGTGCCAGCAGCTTAGATTTAGCGGGGGGCCCCGACTTC. Translated: CASSLDLAGGPDF.

J is TRBJ2-7 and V is TRBV7-2; TRBD2 matches at 10 bases. Germline CDR1 SGHTA, CDR2 FQGNSA. This CDR3 region has 16 residues. V dropped 4 bases and J dropped 3; count of bases not matched to a gene: 9. The CDR3: CASSSTRLAGVYEQYF. As DNA, the CDR3 is TGTGCCAGCAGCTCCACTCGGCTAGCGGGGGTCTACGAGCAGTACTTC.

V is TRBV3-1 (or the pseudogene TRBV3-2) and J is TRBJ2-2; D uncertain. Trimming shortened V by 1 base and J by 4 bases, and 16 bases separated the two germline ends. There are 17 residues in the CDR3. The germline CDR1 and CDR2 sequences are LGHDT and YNNKEL (reference sequence). As DNA, the CDR3 is TGTGCCAGCAGCCAAGGGTTTCTTGGGCCGACCACCGGGGAGCTGTTTTTT. Protein sequence: CASSQGFLGPTTGELFF.

The gene calls are TRBV27 and TRBJ1-5, with 7 bases fitting TRBD1. The V gene end was trimmed by 0 bases and the J gene end by 7 bases; junction bases not matched to a gene: 6. Germline V gives CDR1 MNHEY, CDR2 SMNVEV (reference sequence). CDR3 length: 15 residues. CDR3 protein: CASSLSRTGGQPQHF. CDR3 sequence (DNA): TGTGCCAGCAGTTTATCCCGGACAGGAGGCCAGCCCCAGCATTTT.

The chain uses TRBV4-1 and TRBJ2-4; TRBD2 might be the D (7 bases). Per germline, CDR1 MGHRA and CDR2 YSYEKL. The CDR3 loop spans 18 amino acids. V gave up 0 bases and J gave up 0 bases, with 15 bases separating them. The CDR3 spells CASSQDWGRGIAKNIQYF. The CDR3 nucleotides read TGCGCCAGCAGCCAAGATTGGGGGAGGGGGATAGCCAAAAACATTCAGTACTTC.

Only a few counts were recorded for this clone. This chain uses TRBV11-2 with TRBJ1-5; possible D gene TRBD1, 5 bases. CDR1 SGHAT and CDR2 FQNNGV come from the germline V gene. Trimming shortened V by 0 bases and J by 5 bases, and 5 bases separated the two germline ends. This CDR3 comprises 13 residues. The CDR3 loop is CASSLEGDQPQHF. In nucleotides, the CDR3 is TGTGCCAGCAGCTTAGAAGGGGATCAGCCCCAGCATTTT.

The chain has TRBV12-3 or TRBV12-4 and TRBJ2-2; 7 bases are a match to TRBD1. V lost 5 bases and J lost 6; bases outside the gene matches: 3. The CDR3 has 13 residues. The CDR3: CASSQTGPGELFF. The CDR3 coding sequence is TGTGCCAGCAGTCAGACAGGGCCCGGGGAGCTGTTTTTT.

The gene calls are TRBV30 and TRBJ1-4, with TRBD1 as a possible D gene (6 bases). The germline V gene has CDR1 GTSNPN and CDR2 SVGIG (reference sequence). The CDR3 extends over 14 amino acids. V was trimmed by 4 bases and J by 4 bases, leaving 13 bases between them. In DNA, the CDR3 is TGTGCCTGGACCCCCGGGACACTTAATGAAAAACTGTTTTTT. Its translation: CAWTPGTLNEKLFF.

The sample holds a few counts of this clone. The rearrangement uses TRBV7-2 and TRBJ1-1; no definite D call. V lost 3 bases to trimming and J lost 6 bases, with 11 bases between them. The CDR3 has 13 residues. Germline V gives CDR1 SGHTA, CDR2 FQGNSA. CDR3 bases: TGTGCCAGCAGCTTCCCAGTTATCGCTGAAGCTTTCTTT. This translates into CASSFPVIAEAFF.

This rearrangement joins TRBV7-6 to TRBJ2-3; D perhaps matches TRBD2 (6 bases). This CDR3 region has 16 residues. The germline CDR1 and CDR2 sequences are SGHVS and FNYEAQ. The ends were cut back, 3 bases at V and 4 bases at J, with 17 bases in the middle. The chain's CDR3 is CASSFGTLTAPDTQYF. CDR3 nucleotides: TGTGCCAGCAGCTTTGGGACTCTGACCGCCCCAGATACGCAGTATTTT. Full variable domain (missing parts from reference TRBV7-6 and TRBJ2-3): GAGVSQSPRYKVTKRGQDVALRCDPISGHVSLYWYRQALGQGPEFLTYFNYEAQQDKSGLPNDRFSAERPEGSISTLTIQRTEQRDSAMYRCASSFGTLTAPDTQYFGPGTRLTVL.

This rearrangement joins TRBV19 to TRBJ1-1; perhaps TRBD1 as D (6 bases). Trimming took off 5 bases at V and 1 base at J, with 29 bases between the two ends. This CDR3 contains 20 residues. The germline V gene has CDR1 LNHDA and CDR2 SQIVND (reference sequence). CDR3 sequence (DNA): TGTGCCAGTAGTGCCCTGCGCCGGGACATAAATTCCAAGTGGAACACTGAAGCTTTCTTT. Its translation is CASSALRRDINSKWNTEAFF.

The V call is TRBV4-2, the J call TRBJ2-5; 10 nucleotides align to TRBD2. Trimming cost V 2 bases and J 7 bases; bases outside gene matches: 10. This CDR3 is 16 amino acids long. The V gene's germline CDR1 is LGHNA and CDR2 YNFKEQ. CDR3 sequence (DNA): TGTGCCAGCAGCCAACCAGGTAGCGGGGGGTCGTCGACCCAGTACTTC. This translates into CASSQPGSGGSSTQYF.

The chain joins TRBV27 to TRBJ2-7, with D unresolved. With 2 bases removed from V and 0 bases from J, the gap between germline ends came to 11 bases. The germline gives CDR1 MNHEY, CDR2 SMNVEV (reference sequence). The CDR3 totals 15 residues. CDR3 coding DNA: TGTGCCAGCAGTTTAGGTCGCGGCGGCTCCTACGAGCAGTACTTC. Translated, it gives CASSLGRGGSYEQYF.

The CDR3 DNA follows: TGTGCCAGCAGCTTAGGGTGGGACACCCACTCTACGAACACCGGGGAGCTGTTTTTT. It is translated as CASSLGWDTHSTNTGELFF. The V and J genes are TRBV7-8 and TRBJ2-2, with D possibly TRBD1 on 6 matching bases. V gave up 1 base and J gave up 0 bases, with 18 bases separating them. Germline loops: CDR1 SGHVS, CDR2 FQNEAQ. This CDR3 region has 19 residues.

The gene calls are TRBV27 and TRBJ1-4; TRBD1 aligns across 10 bases. V shed 4 bases, J shed 10 bases, and the junction held 3 bases outside the gene matches. In germline, CDR1 is MNHEY, CDR2 SMNVEV (reference sequence). The CDR3 is 13 residues long. In nucleotides, the CDR3 is TGTGCCAGCAGTTACGGACAGGGGGGAAAACTGTTTTTT. Translated, it gives CASSYGQGGKLFF.

The chain recombines TRBV11-2 with TRBJ1-2, with D perhaps TRBD1 (6 bases). CDR1 and CDR2 (germline): SGHAT, FQNNGV. The CDR3 totals 13 residues. V was trimmed by 5 bases and J by 4 bases, leaving 11 bases between them. In nucleotides, the CDR3 is TGTGCCAGCAGCCGGGGACACAGCTATGGCTACACCTTC. Translating it yields CASSRGHSYGYTF. Full variable domain (rest looked up from reference TRBV11-2 and TRBJ1-2): EAGVAQSPRYKIIEKRQSVAFWCNPISGHATLYWYQQILGQGPKLLIQFQNNGVVDDSQLPKDRFSAERLKGVDSTLKIQPAKLEDSAVYLCASSRGHSYGYTFGSGTRLTVV.